This paragraph reports one T cell receptor beta chain. Its antigen is undetermined. The sample originates from a study of cytomegalovirus exposure and HLA in healthy donors. Study results and limitations: The tendency of first-cohort TCR clusters to co-occur in the roughly 110 validation repertoires was the finding of a later analysis.

Sequencing used immunoSEQ multiplex PCR; TCRdb keeps in-frame clones, though not all of them. The sample lists 150,000 to 200,000 clones, about 80% occurring once. V lost 6 bases and J 1 base, leaving 6 bases between the germline ends. The CDR3 contains 12 residues. From germline, CDR1 is MNHEY and CDR2 SVGAGI. The genes are TRBV6-5 and TRBJ1-1; D ambiguous. This receptor was taken from a woman under 30 in good health and CMV-seropositive. Sequenced input: PBMCs. CDR3 DNA: TGTGCCAGCAGGTTCGGGAACACTGAAGCTTTCTTT. It is translated as CASRFGNTEAFF.